The entry below gives a single TCR beta chain sequence along with its context. This receptor's antigen is unknown. Base qualities are not at hand, and no much larger clone is one base apart. The sample is drawn from a study of T cell repertoires in cytomegalovirus infection (dated by TCRdb to between 2019 and 2020). For context, the study as a whole: Because public TCR beta signatures pointed to carriage of CMV infection together with the matching HLA type, the HLA type of each donor mattered for the analysis.

For CDR1 and CDR2, the germline V gene (reference sequence) lists LNHNV and YYDKDF. Including the terminal cysteine and phenylalanine, the CDR3 comprises 15 residues. Of the read, only the CDR3 DNA is kept; its 45 bases are in frame from base 1. V is cut back by 3 bases and J by 6 bases, with 6 bases in the junction unmatched. The reads were generated on an Illumina HiSeq 1500. Using fastp trimming at Q25 and MiXCR clonotype assembly, TCRdb reanalyzed the public sequencing data and kept in-frame beta chains. Rows are combined by CDR3 protein, so each entry shows the most common genes and DNA. The sample contains 300,000 to 450,000 distinct CDR3 sequences, 15% to 20% of them found a single time. Of the sample, roughly 8.7% falls within the top ten clones. What the study reported, not specific to this receptor: Carriers of CMV infection plus the relevant HLA type were discriminated by the cumulative frequency of public TCR beta family members in the study cohort and in an independent roughly 370-donor cohort. The ex vivo response was dominated by HLA-C-restricted CMV-specific TCR beta clonotypes, and the single most frequent clonotype in two of eight donors was supplied by these HLA-C-restricted clonotypes.

In this chain, TRBV15 is recombined with TRBJ2-1; 9 bases in the middle match TRBD1. Sequencing input: PBMCs. The clonotype comes from a human donor in good health (CMV status not recorded). Some clones in this sample may be carry-over from other donors' samples. The CDR3 region: CATSSGGTGFNEQFF. In nucleotide form, the sequence is TGTGCCACCAGCAGTGGGGGGACAGGGTTCAATGAGCAGTTCTTC. The CDR3, completed at both ends by the reference TRBV15 and TRBJ2-1 genes, gives the full variable domain DAMVIQNPRYQVTQFGKPVTLSCSQTLNHNVMYWYQQKSSQAPKLLFHYYDKDFNNEADTPDNFQSRRPNTSFCFLDIRSPGLGDTAMYLCATSSGGTGFNEQFFGPGTRLTVL.